Listed below are T cell receptor beta chains from one sample, sequenced in a study of T cells expressing NK-cell markers. TCRdb re-called the 5' RACE reads; every CDR3 protein appears as one record, without DNA. This sample's clone table lists about 550,000 distinct CDR3 sequences. The sequenced material came from blood T cells: a sorted CD56 or NKG2C T cell subset, CD4+ or CD8+ T cells, or bulk PBMC T cells (not recorded which). These receptors were taken from a man aged 18 to 29 in good health. Both conserved end residues are part of each CDR3. The order of the fields is V gene, J gene, CDR3 protein.

V: TRBV5-1; J: TRBJ2-1; CDR3: CASSHPGTAYNEQFF
V: TRBV28; J: TRBJ2-5; CDR3: CASSDLGGQETQYF
V: TRBV20-1; J: TRBJ2-7; CDR3: CSASLFQGYEQYF
V: TRBV11-2; J: TRBJ2-1; CDR3: CASSSPFWGPDPNEQFF
V: TRBV4-2; J: TRBJ2-5; CDR3: CASSQGADRVIETQYF
V: TRBV20-1; J: TRBJ1-3; CDR3: CSATPGRSGNTIYF
V: TRBV5-1; J: TRBJ2-5; CDR3: CASSRRSGAQTQETQYF
V: TRBV12-3/TRBV12-4; J: TRBJ2-3; CDR3: CASTTVSSGTDTQYF
V: TRBV7-2; J: TRBJ1-5; CDR3: CASSLDGVGPQHF
V: TRBV6-6; J: TRBJ1-2; CDR3: CASRDREGSGYTF
V: TRBV27; J: TRBJ1-4; CDR3: CASSLRGPKVEKLFF
V: TRBV10-3; J: TRBJ2-5; CDR3: CAISADKGTSARQETQYF
V: TRBV4-3; J: TRBJ2-4; CDR3: CASSPPLAKAKNIQYF
V: TRBV5-1; J: TRBJ2-1; CDR3: CASSLEGLSFF
V: TRBV19; J: TRBJ2-5; CDR3: CASSTDRGRRETQYF
V: TRBV12-3/TRBV12-4; J: TRBJ2-6; CDR3: CASSLGQGEAGANVLTF
V: TRBV6-1; J: TRBJ2-3; CDR3: CASTNAGESTDTQYF
V: TRBV28; J: TRBJ1-1; CDR3: CASLQGMNTEAFF
V: TRBV28; J: TRBJ1-1; CDR3: CASFPGLENTEAFF
V: TRBV7-9; J: TRBJ2-1; CDR3: CASSLGPRGLAGDEQFF
V: TRBV6-1; J: TRBJ2-3; CDR3: CASRLVAGVDTQYF
V: TRBV20-1; J: TRBJ1-1; CDR3: CSGPERAGLRAFF
V: TRBV15; J: TRBJ2-5; CDR3: CATRGPQGWETQYF
V: TRBV9; J: TRBJ2-1; CDR3: CASSGPGPFGRESGEQFF
V: TRBV6-1; J: TRBJ2-1; CDR3: CASSEHPSYNEQFF
V: TRBV4-3; J: TRBJ2-1; CDR3: CASSQELGQSYNEQFF
V: TRBV12-3/TRBV12-4; J: TRBJ2-1; CDR3: CASSLTGQVRNEQFF
V: TRBV5-1; J: TRBJ2-1; CDR3: CASSLAAGGPSVEQFF
V: TRBV7-3; J: TRBJ2-3; CDR3: CASSLTPLGLVGPDTQYF
V: TRBV18; J: TRBJ2-7; CDR3: CASSTGTSGRRFHEQYF
V: TRBV6-1; J: TRBJ1-1; CDR3: CASRLQGGRNTEAFF
V: TRBV6-1; J: TRBJ2-1; CDR3: CASSTFGRAVLNEQFF
V: TRBV6-2/TRBV6-3; J: TRBJ2-5; CDR3: CASRDLTSQETQYF
V: TRBV4-2; J: TRBJ2-2; CDR3: CASSQALTGNTGELFF
V: TRBV20-1; J: TRBJ2-3; CDR3: CSAYYSTDTQYF
V: TRBV6-1; J: TRBJ2-5; CDR3: CASSAAGVETQYF
V: TRBV4-3; J: TRBJ2-3; CDR3: CASSRNRGPTDTQYF
V: TRBV18; J: TRBJ1-2; CDR3: CASSLEGGSYGYTF
V: TRBV12-3/TRBV12-4; J: TRBJ1-1; CDR3: CASSLAPGQATNTEAFF
V: TRBV12-3/TRBV12-4; J: TRBJ1-2; CDR3: CASSSDRGSGYTF
V: TRBV5-1; J: TRBJ2-1; CDR3: CATIGQDEQFF
V: TRBV4-3; J: TRBJ1-2; CDR3: CASSQRTGVEYGYTF
V: TRBV20-1; J: TRBJ2-5; CDR3: CSAKYQGARETQYF
V: TRBV30; J: TRBJ2-1; CDR3: CAWSVGQGPYNEQFF
V: TRBV10-3; J: TRBJ2-5; CDR3: CATAWDYPIEQETQYF
V: TRBV11-2; J: TRBJ2-1; CDR3: CASSLGSLRDEQFF
V: TRBV7-9; J: TRBJ2-3; CDR3: CASSLAKRQITDTQYF
V: TRBV6-5; J: TRBJ2-3; CDR3: CASSWVGSTDTQYF
V: TRBV9; J: TRBJ2-1; CDR3: CASSDDRGLAGGNEQFF
V: TRBV2; J: TRBJ2-1; CDR3: CASTIGTGNEQFF
V: TRBV7-9; J: TRBJ2-2; CDR3: CASSLNPGSGTGELFF
V: TRBV6-2/TRBV6-3; J: TRBJ2-2; CDR3: CASSYTLRTSGSNGNTGELFF
V: TRBV20-1; J: TRBJ2-5; CDR3: CSFQGGQGFQETQYF
V: TRBV10-1; J: TRBJ2-5; CDR3: CASSESASGGPKIQETQYF
V: TRBV7-6; J: TRBJ2-5; CDR3: CASSYGTRGDETQYF
V: TRBV3-1; J: TRBJ2-2; CDR3: CASSFQAFPNTGELFF
V: TRBV6-1; J: TRBJ1-2; CDR3: CASSVTGRISGYTF